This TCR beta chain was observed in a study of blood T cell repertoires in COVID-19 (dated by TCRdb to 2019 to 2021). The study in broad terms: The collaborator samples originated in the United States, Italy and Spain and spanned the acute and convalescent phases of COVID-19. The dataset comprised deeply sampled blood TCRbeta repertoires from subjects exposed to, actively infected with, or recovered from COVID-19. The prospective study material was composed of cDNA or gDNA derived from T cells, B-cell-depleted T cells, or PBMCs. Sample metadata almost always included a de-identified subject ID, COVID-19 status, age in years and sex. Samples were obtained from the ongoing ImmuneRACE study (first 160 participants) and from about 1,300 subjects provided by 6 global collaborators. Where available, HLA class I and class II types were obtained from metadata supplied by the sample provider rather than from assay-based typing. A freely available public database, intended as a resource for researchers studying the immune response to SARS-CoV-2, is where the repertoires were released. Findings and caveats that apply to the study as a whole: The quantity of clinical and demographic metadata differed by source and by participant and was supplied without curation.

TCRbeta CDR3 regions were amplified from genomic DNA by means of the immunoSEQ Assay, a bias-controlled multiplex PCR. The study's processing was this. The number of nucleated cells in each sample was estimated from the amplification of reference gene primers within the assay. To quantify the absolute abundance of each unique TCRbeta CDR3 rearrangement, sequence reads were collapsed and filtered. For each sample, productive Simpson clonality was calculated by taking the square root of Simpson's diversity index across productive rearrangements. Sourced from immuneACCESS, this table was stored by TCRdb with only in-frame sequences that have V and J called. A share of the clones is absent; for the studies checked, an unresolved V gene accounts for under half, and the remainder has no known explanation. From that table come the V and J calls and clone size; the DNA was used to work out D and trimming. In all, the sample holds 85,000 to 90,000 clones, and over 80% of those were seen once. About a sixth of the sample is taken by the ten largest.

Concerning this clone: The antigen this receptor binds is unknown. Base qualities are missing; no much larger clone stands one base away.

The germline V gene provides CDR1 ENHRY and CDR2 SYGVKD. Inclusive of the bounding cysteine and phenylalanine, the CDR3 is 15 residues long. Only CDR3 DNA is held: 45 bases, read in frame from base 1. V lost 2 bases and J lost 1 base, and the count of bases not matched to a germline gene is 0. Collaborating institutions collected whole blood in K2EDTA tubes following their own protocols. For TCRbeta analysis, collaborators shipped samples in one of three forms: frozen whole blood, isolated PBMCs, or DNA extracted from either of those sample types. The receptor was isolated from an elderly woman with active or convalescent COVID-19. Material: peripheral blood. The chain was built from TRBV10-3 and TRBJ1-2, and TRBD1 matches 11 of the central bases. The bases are TGTGCCATCAGTGAGGGGACAGGGGGTAACTATGGCTACACCTTC. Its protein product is CAISEGTGGNYGYTF.